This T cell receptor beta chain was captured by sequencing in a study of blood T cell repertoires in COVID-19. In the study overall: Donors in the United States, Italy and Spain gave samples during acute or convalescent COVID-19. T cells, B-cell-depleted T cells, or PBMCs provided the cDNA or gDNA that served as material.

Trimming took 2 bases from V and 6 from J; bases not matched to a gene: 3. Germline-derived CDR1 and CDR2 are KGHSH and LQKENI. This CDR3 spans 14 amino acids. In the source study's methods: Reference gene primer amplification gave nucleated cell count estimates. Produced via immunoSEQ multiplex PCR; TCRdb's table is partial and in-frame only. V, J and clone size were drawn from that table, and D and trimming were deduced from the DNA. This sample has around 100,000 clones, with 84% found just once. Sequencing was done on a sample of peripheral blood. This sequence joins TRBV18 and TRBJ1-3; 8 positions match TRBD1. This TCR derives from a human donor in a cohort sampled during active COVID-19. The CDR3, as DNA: TGTGCCAGCTCACCAGGGACAGGCGAAAACACCATATATTTT. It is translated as CASSPGTGENTIYF.